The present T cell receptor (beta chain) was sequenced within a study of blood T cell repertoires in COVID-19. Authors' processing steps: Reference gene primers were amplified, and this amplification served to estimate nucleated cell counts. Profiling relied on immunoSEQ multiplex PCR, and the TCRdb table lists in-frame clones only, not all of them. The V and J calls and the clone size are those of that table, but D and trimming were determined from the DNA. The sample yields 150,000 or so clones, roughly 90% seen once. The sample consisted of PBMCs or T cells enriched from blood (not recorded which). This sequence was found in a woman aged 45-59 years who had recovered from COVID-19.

CDR3 protein: CASSEWAIGNTIYF. The CDR3 DNA reads TGTGCCAGCAGTGAATGGGCGATTGGAAACACCATATATTTT. The V call is TRBV2, the J call TRBJ1-3; D unresolved. Trimming shortened V by 2 bases and J by 3 bases, and 8 bases separated the two germline ends. Looked up from germline, CDR1 is SNHLY and CDR2 is FYNNEI. CDR3 length equals 14 residues.